The rows below give T cell receptor beta chains drawn from one sample of a study of blood T cell repertoires in COVID-19. Sequencing was performed with immunoSEQ multiplex PCR; in TCRdb, only in-frame clones are kept and a portion is missing. The sample carries approximately 320,000 clones, around nine tenths recorded once. The sequencing input was PBMCs or T cells enriched from blood (not recorded which). Every receptor here comes from a man aged 55-75 years who had recovered from COVID-19. Each CDR3 is given without its conserved first and last residue.

CDR3 protein	V gene	J gene
ASSFSPPTGLVEQY	TRBV11-2	TRBJ2-7
ASSRLGMEQY	TRBV27	TRBJ2-7
ASSSSGVSNNEQF	TRBV7-8	TRBJ2-1
ASRHSLRGKKPQH	TRBV6-1	TRBJ1-5
ASSTYPGSEQF	TRBV3-1/TRBV3-2	TRBJ2-1
ASSFRDRVANEQF	TRBV13	TRBJ2-1
ASSPNTGNEKLF	TRBV18	TRBJ1-4
ASRVGCGGIASPLH	TRBV12-2	TRBJ1-6
ATSDILADQETQY	TRBV24-1	TRBJ2-5
ASSLEIWKKGALLGYT	TRBV11-2	TRBJ1-2
AWSERGGQPQH	TRBV30	TRBJ1-5
ASRSGSTDTQY	TRBV10-2	TRBJ2-3
ATSNPLRQGFGAEAF	TRBV15	TRBJ1-1
ASSPEWTATGNTIY	TRBV4-2	TRBJ1-3
ASSYAPGGNTEAF	TRBV6-5	TRBJ1-1
ASSPGTGGNTIY	TRBV19	TRBJ1-3
ASSLEQSRGTQY	TRBV7-9	TRBJ2-5
ASSNSGQNYGYT	TRBV5-1	TRBJ1-2
ASSQVGQGHGYT	TRBV3-1/TRBV3-2	TRBJ1-2
ASSGPGLAEYEQY	TRBV6-5	TRBJ2-7